This T cell receptor (beta chain) was observed in a study of CD8 T cells in Susac syndrome. There are 15 residues in the CDR3. The germline V gene encodes CDR1 MDHEN and CDR2 SYDVKM. Trimming removed 4 bases from V and 0 bases from J, with 13 bases in between. When the RNA was reverse transcribed, random hexamers were used with an input of roughly 0.5 to 1 ug. TCRdb reprocessed the immunoSEQ multiplex PCR reads via MiXCR and lists one record per CDR3 protein. Here the sample spans about 300,000 distinct CDR3 sequences, 89% being singletons. This TCR derives from a human donor with multiple sclerosis. The chain has TRBV28 and TRBJ2-7; maybe TRBD2 (5 bases). The specimen sequenced was CD8+ T cells from PBMCs. The CDR3 coding sequence is TGTGCCAGCAGTTCCCTCTTGGAGGCCTCCTACGAGCAGTACTTC. Protein: CASSSLLEASYEQYF.